These 2 T cell receptor beta chains came from one sample sequenced in a study of regulatory T cells in long-lasting Graves disease. Researchers made TCR beta libraries by using iRepertoire HTBI primers and running Arm-PCR on CDR3 regions. TCRdb ran MiXCR on the multiplex PCR reads and lists one entry per CDR3 protein. The profile shows hundreds of thousands of distinct CDR3 sequences, less than 25% of them singletons. Time point indicated: persistent/refractory GD, antithyroid drugs over 5 years with positive TRAb. PBMCs were the source of the RNA used for TCR sequencing. The sample here was peripheral blood mononuclear cells (PBMCs), taken when the disease was refractory, from a patient treated with antithyroid drugs. These receptors all come from a female donor with Graves disease.

The sample holds a few counts of this clonotype. The chain has TRBV4-2 and TRBJ2-5, with 8 nucleotides matching TRBD2. V lost 1 base to trimming and J lost 4 bases; unmatched junction nucleotides: 14. Germline V gene data show CDR1 as LGHNA and CDR2 as YNFKEQ. CDR3 length: 18 amino acids. The CDR3 DNA reads as TGTGCCAGCAGCCAAGGCCCTACTCGCGGGGGGAGGTCAGAGACCCAGTACTTC. It yields the protein CASSQGPTRGGRSETQYF.

The chain employs TRBV14 and TRBJ2-2, with D perhaps matching TRBD1 or TRBD2 (5 bases each). Trimming took 1 base from V and 5 from J, leaving 20 bases between them. The CDR3 sequence is 18 residues long. Germline V gene lookup returns CDR1 SGHDN and CDR2 FVKESK. The CDR3 coding sequence is TGTGCCAGCAGCCAAGGGGGACCATTCCACCCGAGGACCGGGGAGCTGTTTTTT. Amino acid sequence: CASSQGGPFHPRTGELFF. The variable domain in full, with the rest retrieved from reference TRBV14 and TRBJ2-2, is EAGVTQFPSHSVIEKGQTVTLRCDPISGHDNLYWYRRVMGKEIKFLLHFVKESKQDESGMPNNRFLAERTGGTYSTLKVQPAELEDSGVYFCASSQGGPFHPRTGELFFGEGSRLTVL.